The next 17 T cell receptor beta chains were all read from a single sample in a study of identical twins. TCRdb re-called the 5' RACE reads with MiXCR, one entry per CDR3 protein. Among hundreds of thousands of distinct CDR3 sequences listed, about 20% were seen once. The data were also submitted as part of a second study, on T cells expressing NK-cell markers.

The sequenced material came from PBMCs. These receptors were taken from a woman aged 18 to 35 in good health.

This clonotype was seen more than once but under ten times. The chain carries TRBV29-1 and TRBJ2-7; 8 nucleotides align to TRBD2. After removal of 4 bases from V and 0 bases from J, the junction contained 5 bases not matched to a gene. CDR3 length: 14 residues. Germline CDR1 SQVTM, CDR2 ANQGSEA. In nucleotides, the CDR3 is TGCAGCGTTGTGTTAGCGGGGAACTCCTACGAGCAGTACTTC. Translating it yields CSVVLAGNSYEQYF.

This clonotype has more than one count but fewer than ten. The rearrangement links TRBV20-1 to TRBJ2-3; 10 bases align to TRBD2. CDR1 and CDR2 (germline): DFQATT, SNEGSKA (reference sequence). After removal of 3 bases from V and 4 bases from J, the junction contained 7 bases not matched to a gene. This CDR3 spans 15 amino acids. CDR3 in DNA: TGCAGTGCTAGGAGGGAACTAGCGGGATCAGATACGCAGTATTTT. Translated, it gives CSARRELAGSDTQYF.

V is TRBV6-2 or TRBV6-3 and J is TRBJ1-5; unclear D gene. V lost 5 bases and J 4 bases, leaving 12 bases between the germline ends. The germline V gene encodes CDR1 MNHEY and CDR2 SVGEGT. There are 14 residues in the CDR3. The CDR3 nucleotides read TGTGCCAGCAGTGACCGGGCGACGAATCAGCCCCAGCATTTT. Translating gives CASSDRATNQPQHF.

Ten or more counts support this clonotype. The rearrangement uses TRBV6-1 and TRBJ2-7; TRBD1 matches 7 bases. Per germline, CDR1 MNHNS and CDR2 SASEGT. After removal of 5 bases from V and 6 bases from J, the junction contained 13 bases not matched to a gene. The CDR3 totals 15 residues. The DNA for the CDR3 is TGTGCCAGCAGTCGACAGGGTATGGTTCGGGGCGAGCAGTACTTC. Residues: CASSRQGMVRGEQYF.

The CDR3 protein is CASSVTAYSYEQYF. The CDR3 region has the DNA TGCGCCAGCAGCGTTACAGCCTACTCCTACGAGCAGTACTTC. The V gene is TRBV5-1, the J gene TRBJ2-7; D remains ambiguous. Trimming took 4 bases from V and 0 from J, leaving 11 bases between them. The CDR3 sequence is 14 residues long. CDR1 and CDR2 (germline): SGHRS, YFSETQ.

This clonotype was recorded a few times. This sequence joins TRBV20-1 and TRBJ2-5; unclear D gene. Between the trimmed V and J ends, which lost 5 bases and 0 bases, there was a span of 7 bases. The CDR3 spans 12 residues. The germline gives CDR1 DFQATT, CDR2 SNEGSKA (reference sequence). The CDR3 coding sequence is TGCAGTGCTTACAGAAACCAAGAGACCCAGTACTTC. Translation gives CSAYRNQETQYF.

The chain carries TRBV20-1 and TRBJ2-1; 10 positions match TRBD2. The CDR3 has 17 amino acids. Germline V gives CDR1 DFQATT, CDR2 SNEGSKA (reference sequence). Trimming removed 1 base from V and 1 base from J; junction bases left unmatched: 7. CDR3 residues: CSARASGRAISYNEQFF. CDR3 nucleotide sequence: TGCAGTGCTAGAGCCAGCGGGAGGGCCATTTCCTACAATGAGCAGTTCTTC.

This clonotype was detected many times. The V and J genes are TRBV20-1 and TRBJ2-5; unclear D gene. Trimming pared 5 bases from V and 3 bases from J, leaving 16 bases between. The germline V gene has CDR1 DFQATT and CDR2 SNEGSKA (reference sequence). The CDR3 covers 14 residues. The CDR3 coding sequence is TGCAGTGCTTCGGGCCGGTCCCGGGAAGAGACCCAGTACTTC. Translating it yields CSASGRSREETQYF.

The chain couples TRBV2 to TRBJ2-1; 8 positions match TRBD1. The CDR3 sequence is 13 residues long. Germline CDR1 reads SNHLY; CDR2 reads FYNNEI. Trimming cost V 6 bases and J 8 bases; bases outside gene matches: 6. Here the CDR3 reads CASRKDRDYEQFF. Written as DNA, the CDR3 is TGTGCCAGCAGGAAGGACAGGGACTATGAGCAGTTCTTC. Together with reference TRBV2 and TRBJ2-1, the CDR3 gives the full variable domain: EPEVTQTPSHQVTQMGQEVILRCVPISNHLYFYWYRQILGQKVEFLVSFYNNEISEKSEIFDDQFSVERPDGSNFTLKIRSTKLEDSAMYFCASRKDRDYEQFFGPGTRLTVL.

This clonotype was counted only a few times. The V and J genes are TRBV20-1 and TRBJ2-1; D tentatively fits TRBD1 or TRBD2 (5 bases each). There are 14 residues in the CDR3. Germline values: CDR1 DFQATT, CDR2 SNEGSKA (reference sequence). Trimming pared 5 bases from V and 7 bases from J, leaving 18 bases between. CDR3 in DNA: TGCAGTGCTCGAATCCCGGGACGCAGGAATGAGCAGTTCTTC. Translation gives CSARIPGRRNEQFF.

This clonotype showed up just a few times. V gene TRBV9 combines with J gene TRBJ2-1, with TRBD2 matching 13 bases. Trimming removed 3 bases from V and 9 bases from J; junction bases left unmatched: 9. Germline V gives CDR1 SGDLS, CDR2 YYNGEE. This CDR3 is built from 16 residues. CDR3 region: CASSASSRLAGGEQFF. The CDR3 DNA reads TGTGCCAGCAGCGCCAGTTCACGACTAGCGGGAGGTGAGCAGTTCTTC.

The table lists this clonotype with many counts. This chain links TRBV29-1 with TRBJ2-3; 9 bases fit TRBD2. CDR1 is SQVTM and CDR2 is ANQGSEA in the germline V gene. Trimming cost V 7 bases and J 4 bases; bases outside gene matches: 6. The CDR3 is 13 residues long. Written as DNA, the CDR3 is TGCAGCGCTATAGCGGGAGTGGCAGATACGCAGTATTTT. It specifies CSAIAGVADTQYF.

In its sample, this clonotype was seen a few times. The rearrangement links TRBV7-7 to TRBJ2-1; TRBD1 matches 8 bases. V trimming: 5 bases; J trimming: 4 bases; junction bases outside the gene matches: 10. This CDR3 is built from 16 residues. Germline-derived CDR1 and CDR2 are SSHAT and FNYEAQ (reference sequence). The CDR3 reads CASSPRQGLSYNEQFF. In DNA form, the CDR3 reads TGTGCCAGCAGCCCAAGACAGGGGTTGTCTTACAATGAGCAGTTCTTC.

This clonotype was recorded at least ten times. The rearrangement joins TRBV6-5 to TRBJ2-2; 8 nucleotides match TRBD2. The CDR3 covers 16 residues. Looked up from germline, CDR1 is MNHEY and CDR2 is SVGAGI. The V and J ends lost 3 bases and 5 bases, in that order; junction bases with no gene match: 8. The CDR3 sequence is CASSYSISGVTGELFF. As DNA, the CDR3 is TGTGCCAGCAGTTATAGCATTAGCGGGGTTACCGGGGAGCTGTTTTTT.

The chain carries TRBV5-4 and TRBJ2-1; 14 positions match TRBD2. The germline CDR1 and CDR2 sequences are SGHNT and YYREEE (reference sequence). J gave up 9 bases and V 3 bases, and 14 bases lay outside the gene matches. The CDR3 covers 18 residues. For the CDR3, the DNA is TGTGCCAGCAGCTCGAATACCGGGACTAGCGGGAGTGTGGGTGAGCAGTTCTTC. It is translated as CASSSNTGTSGSVGEQFF.

This clonotype was observed a handful of times. This rearrangement joins TRBV7-8 to TRBJ2-3; TRBD2 matches 10 bases. The trim removed 3 bases at V and 3 bases at J, leaving 9 bases unmatched. Germline V gene data show CDR1 as SGHVS and CDR2 as FQNEAQ. The CDR3 runs 17 residues. The CDR3 DNA reads as TGTGCCAGCAGCTTTCACCTAACGACTAGCGGGACAGATACGCAGTATTTT. Amino acid sequence: CASSFHLTTSGTDTQYF.

V gene TRBV7-2 combines with J gene TRBJ2-5; perhaps D is TRBD1 or TRBD2 (6 bases each). Trimming pared 4 bases from V and 6 bases from J, leaving 15 bases between. The CDR3 extends over 14 amino acids. In germline, CDR1 is SGHTA, CDR2 FQGNSA. The CDR3 nucleotides are TGTGCCAGCAGCTCCCTTGGGGGGCAGAAGACCCAGTACTTC. Amino acid sequence: CASSSLGGQKTQYF.